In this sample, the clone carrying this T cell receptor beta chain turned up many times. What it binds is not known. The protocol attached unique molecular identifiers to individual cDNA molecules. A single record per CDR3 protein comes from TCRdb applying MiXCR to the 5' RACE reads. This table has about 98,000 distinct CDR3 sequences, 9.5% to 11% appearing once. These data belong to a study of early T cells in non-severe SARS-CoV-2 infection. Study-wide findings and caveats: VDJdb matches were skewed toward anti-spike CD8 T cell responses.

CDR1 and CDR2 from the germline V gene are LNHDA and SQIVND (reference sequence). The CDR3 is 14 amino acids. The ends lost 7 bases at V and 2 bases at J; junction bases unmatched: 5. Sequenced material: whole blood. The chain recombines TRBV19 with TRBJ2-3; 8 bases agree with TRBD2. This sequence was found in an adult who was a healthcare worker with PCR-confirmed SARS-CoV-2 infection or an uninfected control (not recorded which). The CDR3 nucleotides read TGTGCCAGTACCCCTAGCGGGTTCACAGATACGCAGTATTTT. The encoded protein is CASTPSGFTDTQYF. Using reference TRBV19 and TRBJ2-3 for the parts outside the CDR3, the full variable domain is DGGITQSPKYLFRKEGQNVTLSCEQNLNHDAMYWYRQDPGQGLRLIYYSQIVNDFQKGDIAEGYSVSREKKESFPLTVTSAQKNPTAFYLCASTPSGFTDTQYFGPGTRLTVL.